The 14 T cell receptor beta chains given below trace back to one sample, sequenced in a study of blood T cell repertoires in COVID-19. The table came from immunoSEQ multiplex PCR; TCRdb's copy has only in-frame clones and leaves some out. The sample gives more than 100,000 clones, approximately 88% of which show up once; 1.4% to 1.5% is in the top ten. The sample comprised peripheral blood. Receptor source: a man between 60 and 75 years old with acute or convalescent COVID-19.

V gene TRBV2 combines with J gene TRBJ2-3, with TRBD2 matching 13 bases. V shed 6 bases and J 6 bases; nucleotides not matched to a gene: 6. The CDR3 extends over 15 amino acids. Germline CDR1 SNHLY, CDR2 FYNNEI. This CDR3 reads CASRRLAGGPDTQYF. DNA for the CDR3: TGTGCCAGCAGAAGACTAGCGGGGGGCCCCGATACGCAGTATTTT.

V and J are TRBV7-9 and TRBJ1-2; 10 positions match TRBD1. From germline, CDR1 is SEHNR and CDR2 FQNEAQ (reference sequence). The CDR3 contains 16 residues. The J segment lost 4 bases and the V segment lost 7 bases, leaving 12 bases of the junction unmatched. CDR3 region: CASIPGQGRVGYGYTF. The CDR3 nucleotides read TGTGCCAGCATCCCGGGACAGGGGAGAGTAGGCTATGGCTACACCTTC.

The chain combines TRBV5-4 with TRBJ2-3; 15 bases agree with TRBD2. Germline trimming cut 2 bases from V and 6 bases from J; bases unmatched to any gene: 4. Germline V gene sequence: CDR1 SGHNT, CDR2 YYREEE (reference sequence). This CDR3 is built from 16 residues. CDR3 residues: CASSFGLAGGPDTQYF. DNA for the CDR3: TGTGCCAGCAGCTTCGGACTAGCGGGAGGGCCGGATACGCAGTATTTT. Full variable domain (remainder filled in from reference TRBV5-4 and TRBJ2-3): ETGVTQSPTHLIKTRGQQVTLRCSSQSGHNTVSWYQQALGQGPQFIFQYYREEENGRGNFPPRFSGLQFPNYSSELNVNALELDDSALYLCASSFGLAGGPDTQYFGPGTRLTVL.

The chain joins TRBV9 to TRBJ1-6; D may be TRBD1 (6 bases). The V end lost 3 bases, the J end lost 6 bases, and 10 bases lay between the germline ends. The germline V gene encodes CDR1 SGDLS and CDR2 YYNGEE. This CDR3 comprises 14 residues. The CDR3 spells CASSAVDSNSPLHF. Written as DNA, the CDR3 is TGTGCCAGCAGCGCCGTGGACAGTAATTCACCCCTCCACTTT.

The chain joins TRBV3-1 (or the pseudogene TRBV3-2) to TRBJ1-1; maybe TRBD1 (6 bases). V lost 2 bases, J lost 6 bases, and 10 bases lay in between. This CDR3 region has 13 residues. Germline CDR1 reads LGHDT; CDR2 reads YNNKEL (reference sequence). The CDR3 region has the DNA TGTGCCAGCAGCCAACATCAGGGGTCTGAAGCTTTCTTT. Translation gives CASSQHQGSEAFF.

This chain joins TRBV18 and TRBJ2-3, with 9 bases identical to TRBD1. Trimming removed 0 bases from V and 0 bases from J; junction bases left unmatched: 1. The CDR3 runs to 16 residues. Germline lookup yields CDR1 KGHSH and CDR2 LQKENI. DNA for the CDR3: TGTGCCAGCTCACCACCCGGACAGGGGAGCACAGATACGCAGTATTTT. It yields the protein CASSPPGQGSTDTQYF. The whole variable domain, remainder taken from reference TRBV18 and TRBJ2-3, is NAGVMQNPRHLVRRRGQEARLRCSPMKGHSHVYWYRQLPEEGLKFMVYLQKENIIDESGMPKERFSAEFPKEGPSILRIQQVVRGDSAAYFCASSPPGQGSTDTQYFGPGTRLTVL.

The V gene is TRBV27, the J gene TRBJ2-5; 7 bases match TRBD1. After removal of 5 bases from V and 5 bases from J, the junction contained 11 bases not matched to a gene. Germline V gene lookup returns CDR1 MNHEY and CDR2 SMNVEV (reference sequence). CDR3 size: 15 residues. The DNA for the CDR3 is TGTGCCAGCAGTACATCGACAGGGTACGGGGAGACCCAGTACTTC. It encodes CASSTSTGYGETQYF.

The chain links TRBV15 to TRBJ1-2, with D uncertain. The V end lost 0 bases, the J end lost 7 bases, and 21 bases lay between the germline ends. The CDR3 runs to 17 residues. CDR1 is LNHNV, CDR2 YYDKDF, per germline (reference sequence). The CDR3 DNA sequence: TGTGCCACCAGCAGAGATCCCCAGGAGGCCGAGATAGGTGGCTACACCTTC. This codes for CATSRDPQEAEIGGYTF. Together with reference TRBV15 and TRBJ1-2, the CDR3 gives the full variable domain: DAMVIQNPRYQVTQFGKPVTLSCSQTLNHNVMYWYQQKSSQAPKLLFHYYDKDFNNEADTPDNFQSRRPNTSFCFLDIRSPGLGDTAMYLCATSRDPQEAEIGGYTFGSGTRLTVV.

The chain carries TRBV2 and TRBJ2-5; TRBD2 matches at 7 bases. The J segment lost 3 bases and the V segment lost 4 bases, leaving 8 bases of the junction unmatched. Germline CDR1 reads SNHLY; CDR2 reads FYNNEI. This CDR3 is 15 amino acids long. DNA for the CDR3: TGTGCCAGCAGTGCCGGGGGGACGGTAGAAGAGACCCAGTACTTC. As protein: CASSAGGTVEETQYF.

The chain is built from TRBV20-1 and TRBJ2-2; D call uncertain. CDR1 and CDR2 (germline): DFQATT, SNEGSKA (reference sequence). The V gene lost 3 bases and the J gene lost 4 bases, with 6 bases spanning the gap. The CDR3 is made up of 12 amino acids. The CDR3 loop is CSASTGTGELFF. CDR3 coding DNA: TGCAGTGCTAGTACGGGCACCGGGGAGCTGTTTTTT.

The chain is built from TRBV9 and TRBJ2-5; TRBD2 matches 10 bases. With 4 bases clipped from V and 5 bases from J, the junction kept 11 bases outside the gene matches. The germline V gene has CDR1 SGDLS and CDR2 YYNGEE. The CDR3 extends over 16 amino acids. The CDR3 nucleotides are TGTGCCAGCAGCACCCAAAGCGGGGGGGCCGCCGAGACCCAGTACTTC. Protein: CASSTQSGGAAETQYF.

This clone turned up a few times. The chain combines TRBV6-1 with TRBJ2-1; 8 bases align to TRBD2. Germline V gene sequence: CDR1 MNHNS, CDR2 SASEGT. The CDR3 covers 15 residues. With 1 base clipped from V and 9 bases from J, the junction kept 8 bases outside the gene matches. The CDR3 protein is CASSEEDLGRGEQFF. CDR3 sequence (DNA): TGTGCCAGCAGTGAAGAAGACCTCGGGAGGGGTGAGCAGTTCTTC.

The chain couples TRBV5-1 to TRBJ1-5; 10 nucleotides align to TRBD1. This CDR3 comprises 15 residues. V was pared by 4 bases and J by 5 bases, with 6 bases of the junction left unmatched. The germline CDR1 and CDR2 sequences are SGHRS and YFSETQ. The DNA for the CDR3 is TGCGCCAGCAGCATTGGGGACAGGGGAGATCAGCCCCAGCATTTT. This gives the protein CASSIGDRGDQPQHF.

The chain's CDR3 is CASSFGQPYEQYF. The CDR3, as DNA: TGTGCCAGCAGCTTTGGGCAGCCTTACGAGCAGTACTTC. The V gene is TRBV11-2, the J gene TRBJ2-7; D ambiguous. V was pared by 3 bases and J by 4 bases, with 10 bases between. CDR1 and CDR2 (germline): SGHAT, FQNNGV. This CDR3 spans 13 amino acids.